Listed below are T cell receptor beta chains from one sample, sequenced in a study of blood T cell repertoires in COVID-19. Produced via immunoSEQ multiplex PCR; TCRdb's table is partial and in-frame only. The table records about 81,000 clones, 91% of them present only once. The source material was peripheral blood. Source of these receptors: a woman aged 50 to 60 in a cohort sampled during active COVID-19. Both conserved end residues are part of each CDR3. The D gene is left open where the match is weak. Rows give clone size only sometimes, using once, few, many, or a class for an expanded clone.

j_call: TRBJ2-3
clone_size: .
d_call: .
v_call: TRBV10-3
cdr3_nt: TGTGCCATCAGTGAAGGGCTGGGGGGAAGCACAGATACGCAGTATTTT
cdr3_aa: CAISEGLGGSTDTQYF

j_call: TRBJ2-7
clone_size: .
d_call: TRBD1
v_call: TRBV18
cdr3_nt: TGTGCCAGCTCACTAGGACAGGGAAAGGGGATGCAGTACTTC
cdr3_aa: CASSLGQGKGMQYF

j_call: TRBJ1-5
clone_size: .
d_call: .
v_call: TRBV6-2/TRBV6-3
cdr3_nt: TGTGCCAGCAGTGGGCCGGGGGGTAGCAATCAGCCCCAGCATTTT
cdr3_aa: CASSGPGGSNQPQHF

j_call: TRBJ2-3
clone_size: .
d_call: TRBD1
v_call: TRBV3-1/TRBV3-2
cdr3_nt: TGTGCCAGCAGCGAAGGACAGGGTCGCACAGATACGCAGTATTTT
cdr3_aa: CASSEGQGRTDTQYF

j_call: TRBJ2-7
clone_size: few
d_call: .
v_call: TRBV7-2
cdr3_nt: TGTGCCAGCAGCTTGAGCTCCTACGAGCAGTACTTC
cdr3_aa: CASSLSSYEQYF

j_call: TRBJ1-2
clone_size: .
d_call: .
v_call: TRBV6-1
cdr3_nt: TGTGCCAGCAGTGAATATGACGCTGGGGAGGGATCCAACTATGGCTACACCTTC
cdr3_aa: CASSEYDAGEGSNYGYTF

j_call: TRBJ1-4
clone_size: .
d_call: .
v_call: TRBV4-2
cdr3_nt: TGTGCCAGCAGCCCCGGCAGGGGATTTATTTCTGATGAAAAACTGTTTTTT
cdr3_aa: CASSPGRGFISDEKLFF

j_call: TRBJ2-1
clone_size: .
d_call: TRBD2
v_call: TRBV24-1
cdr3_nt: TGTGCCACCAGTGACCGCCGGACTAGCGGGAGGTACCTCTCCTACAATGAGCAGTTCTTC
cdr3_aa: CATSDRRTSGRYLSYNEQFF

j_call: TRBJ2-1
clone_size: .
d_call: .
v_call: TRBV2
cdr3_nt: TGTGCCAGCAGTGCGGTCGCAGGGAAATACAATGAGCAGTTCTTC
cdr3_aa: CASSAVAGKYNEQFF

j_call: TRBJ2-1
clone_size: .
d_call: .
v_call: TRBV5-1
cdr3_nt: TGCGCCAGCAGCTTGGGACAGACCTCCTACAATGAGCAGTTCTTC
cdr3_aa: CASSLGQTSYNEQFF

j_call: TRBJ1-1
clone_size: .
d_call: .
v_call: TRBV28
cdr3_nt: TGTGCCACGGTGGGAGGGACTGAAGCTTTCTTT
cdr3_aa: CATVGGTEAFF

j_call: TRBJ1-4
clone_size: .
d_call: .
v_call: TRBV3-1/TRBV3-2
cdr3_nt: TGTGCCAGCAGCCCGACGGGACAATGGGATGAAAAACTGTTTTTT
cdr3_aa: CASSPTGQWDEKLFF

j_call: TRBJ1-5
clone_size: .
d_call: .
v_call: TRBV2
cdr3_nt: TGTGCCAGCAGACAGGACCCTTCGGGGCCCCAGCATTTT
cdr3_aa: CASRQDPSGPQHF

j_call: TRBJ2-7
clone_size: .
d_call: .
v_call: TRBV27
cdr3_nt: TGTGCCAGCAGTTTATCGACCGACAGATCCTACGAGCAGTACTTC
cdr3_aa: CASSLSTDRSYEQYF

j_call: TRBJ2-7
clone_size: .
d_call: TRBD1
v_call: TRBV10-3
cdr3_nt: TGTGCCATCAGCTCGACAGGGGCCTTCTCCTACGAGCAGTACTTC
cdr3_aa: CAISSTGAFSYEQYF

j_call: TRBJ2-3
clone_size: once
d_call: .
v_call: TRBV6-6
cdr3_nt: TGTGCCAGCAGGCGGAAACAGGGTCGGGATACGCAGTATTTT
cdr3_aa: CASRRKQGRDTQYF

j_call: TRBJ1-5
clone_size: .
d_call: .
v_call: TRBV19
cdr3_nt: TGTGCCAGTAGGCTCCTCGCCAGGTCCCGAACCAGTCATAGCAATCAGCCCCAGCATTTT
cdr3_aa: CASRLLARSRTSHSNQPQHF

j_call: TRBJ1-5
clone_size: .
d_call: .
v_call: TRBV6-5
cdr3_nt: TGTGCCAGCAGTTTACTTCCCGAGAGCAATCAGCCCCAGCATTTT
cdr3_aa: CASSLLPESNQPQHF

j_call: TRBJ1-4
clone_size: .
d_call: TRBD1
v_call: TRBV7-2
cdr3_nt: TGTGCCAGCAGCGACAGACAGGGGGATGAAAAACTGTTTTTT
cdr3_aa: CASSDRQGDEKLFF

j_call: TRBJ1-2
clone_size: .
d_call: .
v_call: TRBV7-9
cdr3_nt: TGTGCCAGCAGCAGCGCTGGGGGCGGGGGCTACACCTTC
cdr3_aa: CASSSAGGGGYTF

j_call: TRBJ2-7
clone_size: .
d_call: TRBD1
v_call: TRBV19
cdr3_nt: TGTGCCAGTAGTAGGAGGAACCGGGACAGCACCTACGAGCAGTACTTC
cdr3_aa: CASSRRNRDSTYEQYF

j_call: TRBJ2-2
clone_size: few
d_call: .
v_call: TRBV5-1
cdr3_nt: TGCGCCAGCAGCTTGGGACAGAACACCGGGGAGCTGTTTTTT
cdr3_aa: CASSLGQNTGELFF

j_call: TRBJ2-3
clone_size: .
d_call: TRBD2
v_call: TRBV19
cdr3_nt: TGTGCCAGTAGTATCTTAGCGGGGGGGACAGATACGCAGTATTTT
cdr3_aa: CASSILAGGTDTQYF

j_call: TRBJ2-3
clone_size: .
d_call: TRBD2
v_call: TRBV7-8
cdr3_nt: TGTGCCAGCAGCCCTCGCGGGAGCTCCGCTAGCACAGATACGCAGTATTTT
cdr3_aa: CASSPRGSSASTDTQYF

j_call: TRBJ2-5
clone_size: once
d_call: .
v_call: TRBV18
cdr3_nt: TGTGCCAGCTCCCGCGCCCGGTTGGAGACCCAGTACTTC
cdr3_aa: CASSRARLETQYF

j_call: TRBJ1-5
clone_size: .
d_call: .
v_call: TRBV2
cdr3_nt: TGTGCCAGCAATGCAGGGAACAATCAGCCCCAGCATTTT
cdr3_aa: CASNAGNNQPQHF